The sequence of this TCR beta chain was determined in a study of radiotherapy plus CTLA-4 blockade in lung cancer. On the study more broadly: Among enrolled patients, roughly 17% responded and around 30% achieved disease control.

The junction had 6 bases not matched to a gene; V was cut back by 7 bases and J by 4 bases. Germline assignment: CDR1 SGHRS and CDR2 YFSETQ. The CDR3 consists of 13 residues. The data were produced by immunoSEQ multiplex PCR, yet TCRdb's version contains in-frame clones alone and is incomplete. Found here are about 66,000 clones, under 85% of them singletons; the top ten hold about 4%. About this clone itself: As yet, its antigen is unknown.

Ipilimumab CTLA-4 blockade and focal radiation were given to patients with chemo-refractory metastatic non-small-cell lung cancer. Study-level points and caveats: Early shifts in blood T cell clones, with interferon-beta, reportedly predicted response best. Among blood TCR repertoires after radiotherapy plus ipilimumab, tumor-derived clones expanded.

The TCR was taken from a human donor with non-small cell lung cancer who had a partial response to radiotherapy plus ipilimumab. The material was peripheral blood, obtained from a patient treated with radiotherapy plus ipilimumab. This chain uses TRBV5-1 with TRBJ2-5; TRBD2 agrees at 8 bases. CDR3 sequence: CASRDAGGETQYF. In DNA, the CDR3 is TGCGCCAGCCGGGACGCGGGGGGAGAGACCCAGTACTTC. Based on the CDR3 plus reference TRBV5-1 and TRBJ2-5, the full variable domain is KAGVTQTPRYLIKTRGQQVTLSCSPISGHRSVSWYQQTPGQGLQFLFEYFSETQRNKGNFPGRFSGRQFSNSRSEMNVSTLELGDSALYLCASRDAGGETQYFGPGTRLLVL.